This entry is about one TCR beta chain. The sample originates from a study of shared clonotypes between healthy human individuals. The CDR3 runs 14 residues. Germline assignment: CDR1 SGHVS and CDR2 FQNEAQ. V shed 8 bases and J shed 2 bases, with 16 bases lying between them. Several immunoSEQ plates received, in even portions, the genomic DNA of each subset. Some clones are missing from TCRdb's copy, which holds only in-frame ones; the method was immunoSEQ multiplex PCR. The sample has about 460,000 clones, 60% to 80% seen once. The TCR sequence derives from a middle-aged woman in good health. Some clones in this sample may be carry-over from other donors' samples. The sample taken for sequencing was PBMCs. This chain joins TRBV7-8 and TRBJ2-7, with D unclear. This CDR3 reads CASFLRYSPYEQYF. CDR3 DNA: TGTGCCAGCTTCCTCCGCTACTCACCCTACGAGCAGTACTTC.